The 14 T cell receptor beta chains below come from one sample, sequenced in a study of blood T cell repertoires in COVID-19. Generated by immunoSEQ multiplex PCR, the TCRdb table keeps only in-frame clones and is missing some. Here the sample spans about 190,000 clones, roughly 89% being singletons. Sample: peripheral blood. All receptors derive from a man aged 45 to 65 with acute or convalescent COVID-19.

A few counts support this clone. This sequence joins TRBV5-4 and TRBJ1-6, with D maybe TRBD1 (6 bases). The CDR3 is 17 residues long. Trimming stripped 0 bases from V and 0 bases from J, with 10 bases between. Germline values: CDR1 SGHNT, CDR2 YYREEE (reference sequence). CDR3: CASSLGDRSSYNSPLHF. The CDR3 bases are TGTGCCAGCAGCTTGGGTGACAGGAGCTCCTATAATTCACCCCTCCACTTT.

In nucleotides, the CDR3 is TGTGCCAGCAGCCACTCCTATAATTCACCCCTCCACTTT. This codes for CASSHSYNSPLHF. The rearrangement links TRBV27 to TRBJ1-6; the D is unclear. Germline loops: CDR1 MNHEY, CDR2 SMNVEV (reference sequence). CDR3 length equals 13 residues. V lost 6 bases, J lost 0 bases, and 3 bases lay in between.

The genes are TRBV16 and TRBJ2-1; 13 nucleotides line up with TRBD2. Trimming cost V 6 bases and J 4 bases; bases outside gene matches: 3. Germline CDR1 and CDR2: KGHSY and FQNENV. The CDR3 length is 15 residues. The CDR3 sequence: CASRQLAGGYNEQFF. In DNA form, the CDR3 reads TGTGCCAGCAGACAACTAGCGGGGGGGTACAATGAGCAGTTCTTC.

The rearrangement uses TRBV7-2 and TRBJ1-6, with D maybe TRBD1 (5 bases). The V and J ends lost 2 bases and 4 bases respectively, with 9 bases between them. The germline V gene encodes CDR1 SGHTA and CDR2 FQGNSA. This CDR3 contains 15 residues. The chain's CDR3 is CASSLTGPYNSPLHF. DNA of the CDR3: TGTGCCAGCAGCTTAACAGGACCTTATAATTCACCCCTCCACTTT. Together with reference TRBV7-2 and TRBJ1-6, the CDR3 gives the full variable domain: GAGVSQSPSNKVTEKGKDVELRCDPISGHTALYWYRQSLGQGLEFLIYFQGNSAPDKSGLPSDRFSAERTGGSVSTLTIQRTQQEDSAVYLCASSLTGPYNSPLHFGNGTRLTVT.

The CDR3 region is CASSYDSESSYEQYV. CDR3 sequence (DNA): TGTGCCAGCAGTTACGACAGCGAGAGCTCCTACGAGCAGTACGTC. The chain links TRBV6-2 or TRBV6-3 to TRBJ2-7; D is perhaps TRBD1 (5 bases). Between the trimmed V and J ends, which lost 2 bases and 0 bases, there was a span of 11 bases. The CDR3 runs 15 residues. From germline, CDR1 is MNHEY and CDR2 SVGEGT.

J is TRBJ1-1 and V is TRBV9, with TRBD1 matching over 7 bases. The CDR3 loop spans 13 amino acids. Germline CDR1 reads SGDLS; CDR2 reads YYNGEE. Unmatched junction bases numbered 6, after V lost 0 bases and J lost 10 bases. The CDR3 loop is CASSVGEGARAFF. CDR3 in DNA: TGTGCCAGCAGCGTAGGTGAGGGGGCGAGAGCTTTCTTT.

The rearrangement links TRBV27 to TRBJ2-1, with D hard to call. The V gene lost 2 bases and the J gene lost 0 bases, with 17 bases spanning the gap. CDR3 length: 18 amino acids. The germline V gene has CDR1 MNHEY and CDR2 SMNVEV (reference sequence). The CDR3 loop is CASSLRRPPIRSYNEQFF. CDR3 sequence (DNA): TGTGCCAGCAGTTTACGCAGGCCACCCATTCGCTCCTACAATGAGCAGTTCTTC.

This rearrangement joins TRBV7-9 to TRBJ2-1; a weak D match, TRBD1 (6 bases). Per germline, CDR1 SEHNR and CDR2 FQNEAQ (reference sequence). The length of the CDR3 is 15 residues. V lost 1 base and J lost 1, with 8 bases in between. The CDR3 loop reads CASSLEGGSYNEQFF. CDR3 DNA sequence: TGTGCCAGCAGCTTAGAAGGGGGATCCTACAATGAGCAGTTCTTC.

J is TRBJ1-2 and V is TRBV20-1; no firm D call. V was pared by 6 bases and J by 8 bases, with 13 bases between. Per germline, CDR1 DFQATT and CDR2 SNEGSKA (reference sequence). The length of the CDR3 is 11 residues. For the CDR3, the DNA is TGCAGTGCCAGCGGAATATGGGGCTACACCTTC. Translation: CSASGIWGYTF.

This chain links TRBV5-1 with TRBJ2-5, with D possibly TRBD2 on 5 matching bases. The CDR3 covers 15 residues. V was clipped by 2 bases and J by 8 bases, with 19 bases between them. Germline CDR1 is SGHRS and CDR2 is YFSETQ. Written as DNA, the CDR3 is TGCGCCAGCAGCTTAAGGACTGTCGCCCAAGGAACCCAGTACTTC. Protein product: CASSLRTVAQGTQYF. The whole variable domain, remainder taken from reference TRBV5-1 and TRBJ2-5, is KAGVTQTPRYLIKTRGQQVTLSCSPISGHRSVSWYQQTPGQGLQFLFEYFSETQRNKGNFPGRFSGRQFSNSRSEMNVSTLELGDSALYLCASSLRTVAQGTQYFGPGTRLLVL.

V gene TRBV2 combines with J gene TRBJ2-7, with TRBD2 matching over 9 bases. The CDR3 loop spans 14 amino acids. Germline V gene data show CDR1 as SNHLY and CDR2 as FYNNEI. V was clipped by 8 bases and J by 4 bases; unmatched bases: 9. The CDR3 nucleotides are TGTGCCAGCCGGTGGGCGGGGGGGCCTTACGAGCAGTACGTC. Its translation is CASRWAGGPYEQYV.

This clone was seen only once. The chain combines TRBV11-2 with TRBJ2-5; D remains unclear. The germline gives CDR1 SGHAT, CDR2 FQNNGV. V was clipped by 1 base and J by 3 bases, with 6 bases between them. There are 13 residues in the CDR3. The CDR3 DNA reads TGTGCCAGCAGCTTAGGAGGAGAAGAGACCCAGTACTTC. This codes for CASSLGGEETQYF.

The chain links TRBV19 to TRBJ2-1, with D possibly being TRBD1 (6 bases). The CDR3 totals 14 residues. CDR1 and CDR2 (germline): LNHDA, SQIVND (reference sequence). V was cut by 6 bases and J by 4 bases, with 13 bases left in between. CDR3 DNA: TGTGCCAGTAGCACCGGGACACTTTACAATGAGCAGTTCTTC. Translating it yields CASSTGTLYNEQFF.

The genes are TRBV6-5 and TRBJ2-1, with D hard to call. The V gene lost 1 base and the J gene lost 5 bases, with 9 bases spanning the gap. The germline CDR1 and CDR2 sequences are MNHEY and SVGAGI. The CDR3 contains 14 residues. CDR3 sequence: CASSYLGPDNEQFF. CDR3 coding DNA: TGTGCCAGCAGTTACTTGGGCCCAGACAATGAGCAGTTCTTC.